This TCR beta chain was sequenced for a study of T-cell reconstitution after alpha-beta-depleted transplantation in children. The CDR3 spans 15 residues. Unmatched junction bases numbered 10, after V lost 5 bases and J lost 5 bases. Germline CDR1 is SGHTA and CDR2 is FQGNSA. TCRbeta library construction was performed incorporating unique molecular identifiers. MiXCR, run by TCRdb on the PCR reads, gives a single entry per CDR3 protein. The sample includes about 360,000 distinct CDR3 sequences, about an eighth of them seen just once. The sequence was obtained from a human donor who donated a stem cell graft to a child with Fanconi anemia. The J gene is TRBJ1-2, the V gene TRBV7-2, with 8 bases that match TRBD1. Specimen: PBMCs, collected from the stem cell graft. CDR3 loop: CASSQITGTGYGYTF. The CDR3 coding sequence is TGTGCCAGCAGCCAGATCACCGGGACAGGTTATGGCTACACCTTC.